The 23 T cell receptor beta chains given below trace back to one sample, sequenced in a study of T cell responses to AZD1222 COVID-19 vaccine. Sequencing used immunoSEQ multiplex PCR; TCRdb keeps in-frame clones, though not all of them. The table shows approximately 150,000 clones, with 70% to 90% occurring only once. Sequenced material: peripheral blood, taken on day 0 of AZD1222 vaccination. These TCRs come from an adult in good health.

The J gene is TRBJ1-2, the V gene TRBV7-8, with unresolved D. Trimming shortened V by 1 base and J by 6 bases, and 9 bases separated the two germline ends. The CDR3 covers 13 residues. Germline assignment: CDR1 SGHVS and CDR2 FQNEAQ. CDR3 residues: CASSLEIVDGYTF. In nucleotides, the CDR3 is TGTGCCAGCAGCTTAGAGATCGTGGATGGCTACACCTTC.

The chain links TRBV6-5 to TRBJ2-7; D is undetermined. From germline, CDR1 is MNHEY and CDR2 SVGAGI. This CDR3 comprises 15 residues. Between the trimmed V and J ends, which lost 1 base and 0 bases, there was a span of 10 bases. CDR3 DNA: TGTGCCAGCAGTTACTTTCCACAGAGCTCCTACGAGCAGTACTTC. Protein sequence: CASSYFPQSSYEQYF.

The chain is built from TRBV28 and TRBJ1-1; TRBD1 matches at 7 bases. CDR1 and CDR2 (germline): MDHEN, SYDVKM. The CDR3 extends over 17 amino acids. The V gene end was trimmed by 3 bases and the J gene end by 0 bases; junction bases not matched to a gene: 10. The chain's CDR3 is CASSFPGGRKMNTEAFF. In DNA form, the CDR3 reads TGTGCCAGCAGTTTCCCAGGGGGAAGGAAGATGAACACTGAAGCTTTCTTT. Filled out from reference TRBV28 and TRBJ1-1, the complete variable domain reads DVKVTQSSRYLVKRTGEKVFLECVQDMDHENMFWYRQDPGLGLRLIYFSYDVKMKEKGDIPEGYSVSREKKERFSLILESASTNQTSMYLCASSFPGGRKMNTEAFFGQGTRLTVV.

In DNA form, the CDR3 reads TGCGCCAGCAGCTTCACAGGGGGCCAAGAAAAACTGTTTTTT. It is translated as CASSFTGGQEKLFF. The J gene is TRBJ1-4, the V gene TRBV5-1, with 9 bases lining up with TRBD1. Germline-derived CDR1 and CDR2 are SGHRS and YFSETQ. With 2 bases clipped from V and 8 bases from J, the junction kept 4 bases outside the gene matches. CDR3 length equals 14 residues.

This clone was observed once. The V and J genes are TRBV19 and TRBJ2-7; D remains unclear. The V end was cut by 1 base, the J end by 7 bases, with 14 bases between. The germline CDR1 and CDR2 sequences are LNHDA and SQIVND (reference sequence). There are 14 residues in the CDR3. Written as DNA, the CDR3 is TGTGCCAGTAGTATAGGGGTCGGCTCCCGGGAGCAGTACTTC. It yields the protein CASSIGVGSREQYF.

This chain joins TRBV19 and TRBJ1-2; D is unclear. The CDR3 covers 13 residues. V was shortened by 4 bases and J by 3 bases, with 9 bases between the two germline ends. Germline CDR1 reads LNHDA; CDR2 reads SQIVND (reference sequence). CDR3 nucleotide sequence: TGTGCCAGTAGTACCCCCCGAGACTATGGCTACACCTTC. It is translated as CASSTPRDYGYTF.

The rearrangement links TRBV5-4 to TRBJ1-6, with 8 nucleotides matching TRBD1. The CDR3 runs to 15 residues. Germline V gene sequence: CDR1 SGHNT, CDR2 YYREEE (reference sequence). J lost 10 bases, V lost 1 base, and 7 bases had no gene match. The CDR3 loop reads CASSLNVQGDSPLHF. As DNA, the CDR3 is TGTGCCAGCAGCTTGAACGTACAGGGGGACTCACCCCTCCACTTT.

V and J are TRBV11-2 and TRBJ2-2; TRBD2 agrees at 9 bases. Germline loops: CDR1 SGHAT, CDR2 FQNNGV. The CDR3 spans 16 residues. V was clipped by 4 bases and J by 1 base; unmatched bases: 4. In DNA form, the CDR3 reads TGTGCCAGCAGCTCCGCGGGAGGGGTGAACACCGGGGAGCTGTTTTTT. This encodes CASSSAGGVNTGELFF.

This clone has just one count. CDR3: CASSPSLLLARDYGYTF. DNA for the CDR3: TGTGCCAGCTCACCTTCGCTACTACTCGCCCGGGACTATGGCTACACCTTC. The chain combines TRBV18 with TRBJ1-2, with unresolved D. Between the trimmed V and J ends, which lost 3 bases and 3 bases, there was a span of 20 bases. Germline CDR1 and CDR2: KGHSH and LQKENI. The CDR3 runs 17 residues.

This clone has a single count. CDR3 loop: CASNSRVSDTEAFF. CDR3 nucleotide sequence: TGTGCCAGCAATTCCCGGGTGTCCGACACTGAAGCTTTCTTT. The chain carries TRBV6-5 and TRBJ1-1; D ambiguous. Deletions cut 7 bases from V and 3 bases from J, with 15 bases between. Germline V lookup: CDR1 MNHEY, CDR2 SVGAGI. The CDR3 is 14 amino acids.

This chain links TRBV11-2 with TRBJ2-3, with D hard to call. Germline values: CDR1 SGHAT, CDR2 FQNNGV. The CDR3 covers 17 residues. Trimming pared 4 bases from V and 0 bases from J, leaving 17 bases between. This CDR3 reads CASSWATGVGSTDTQYF. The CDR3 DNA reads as TGTGCCAGCAGCTGGGCGACCGGAGTCGGGAGCACAGATACGCAGTATTTT.

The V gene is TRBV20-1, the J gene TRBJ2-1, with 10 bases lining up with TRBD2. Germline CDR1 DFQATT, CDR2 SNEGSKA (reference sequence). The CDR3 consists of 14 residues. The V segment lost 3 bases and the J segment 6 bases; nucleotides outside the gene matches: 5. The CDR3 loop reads CSASEAGGVNEQFF. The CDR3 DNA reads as TGCAGTGCTAGTGAAGCGGGAGGGGTCAATGAGCAGTTCTTC.

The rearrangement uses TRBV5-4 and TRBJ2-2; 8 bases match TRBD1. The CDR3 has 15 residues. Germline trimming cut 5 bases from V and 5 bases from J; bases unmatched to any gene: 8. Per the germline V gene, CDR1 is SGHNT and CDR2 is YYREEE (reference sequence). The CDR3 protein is CASRQGQGWTGELFF. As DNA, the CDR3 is TGTGCCAGCAGACAAGGACAGGGTTGGACCGGGGAGCTGTTTTTT.

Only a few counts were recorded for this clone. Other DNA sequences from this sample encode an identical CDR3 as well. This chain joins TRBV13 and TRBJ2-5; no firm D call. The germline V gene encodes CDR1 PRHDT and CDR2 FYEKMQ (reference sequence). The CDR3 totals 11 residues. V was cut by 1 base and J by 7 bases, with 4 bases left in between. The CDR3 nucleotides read TGTGCCAGCAGCTTAGTGGGGACCCAGTACTTC. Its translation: CASSLVGTQYF.

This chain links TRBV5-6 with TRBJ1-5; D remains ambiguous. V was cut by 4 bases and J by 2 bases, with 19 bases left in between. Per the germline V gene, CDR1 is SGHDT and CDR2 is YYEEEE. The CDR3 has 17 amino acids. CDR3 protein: CASSVGSQFGRNQPQHF. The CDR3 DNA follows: TGTGCCAGCAGCGTAGGGTCTCAGTTTGGCCGCAATCAGCCCCAGCATTTT. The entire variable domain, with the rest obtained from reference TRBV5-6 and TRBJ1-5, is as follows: DAGVTQSPTHLIKTRGQQVTLRCSPKSGHDTVSWYQQALGQGPQFIFQYYEEEERQRGNFPDRFSGHQFPNYSSELNVNALLLGDSALYLCASSVGSQFGRNQPQHFGDGTRLSIL.

CDR3 region: CASSLGGQGGTEAFF. DNA for the CDR3: TGTGCCAGCAGCTTAGGGGGACAGGGTGGTACTGAAGCTTTCTTT. The V and J genes are TRBV7-9 and TRBJ1-1; TRBD1 aligns across 9 bases. The CDR3 is made up of 15 amino acids. V was clipped by 1 base and J by 5 bases; unmatched bases: 5. In germline, CDR1 is SEHNR, CDR2 FQNEAQ (reference sequence). The entire variable domain, with the rest obtained from reference TRBV7-9 and TRBJ1-1, is as follows: DTGVSQNPRHKITKRGQNVTFRCDPISEHNRLYWYRQTLGQGPEFLTYFQNEAQLEKSRLLSDRFSAERPKGSFSTLEIQRTEQGDSAMYLCASSLGGQGGTEAFFGQGTRLTVV.

Here the CDR3 reads CASSAGTGGVKGPEQYF. In nucleotides, the CDR3 is TGTGCCAGTAGCGCCGGGACAGGGGGCGTTAAGGGTCCCGAGCAGTACTTC. The J gene is TRBJ2-7, the V gene TRBV19, with 12 bases fitting TRBD1. Germline-derived CDR1 and CDR2 are LNHDA and SQIVND (reference sequence). Losses at the gene ends were 6 bases for V and 6 bases for J; bases not matched to a gene: 15. The CDR3 runs 17 residues. The whole variable domain, filled in from reference TRBV19 and TRBJ2-7, reads DGGITQSPKYLFRKEGQNVTLSCEQNLNHDAMYWYRQDPGQGLRLIYYSQIVNDFQKGDIAEGYSVSREKKESFPLTVTSAQKNPTAFYLCASSAGTGGVKGPEQYFGPGTRLTVT.

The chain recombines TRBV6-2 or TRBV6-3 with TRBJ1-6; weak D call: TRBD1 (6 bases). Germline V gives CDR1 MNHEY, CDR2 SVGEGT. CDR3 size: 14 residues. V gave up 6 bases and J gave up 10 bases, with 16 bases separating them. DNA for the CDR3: TGTGCCAGCAGCGCAACAGGGATCGGCTCACCCCTCCACTTT. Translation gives CASSATGIGSPLHF.

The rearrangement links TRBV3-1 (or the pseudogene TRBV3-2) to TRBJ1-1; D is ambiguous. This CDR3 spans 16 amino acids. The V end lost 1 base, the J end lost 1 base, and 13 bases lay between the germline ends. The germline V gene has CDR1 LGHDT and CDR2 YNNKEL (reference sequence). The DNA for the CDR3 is TGTGCCAGCAGCCAAGGATTTAGTAGAGGGAACACTGAAGCTTTCTTT. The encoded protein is CASSQGFSRGNTEAFF.

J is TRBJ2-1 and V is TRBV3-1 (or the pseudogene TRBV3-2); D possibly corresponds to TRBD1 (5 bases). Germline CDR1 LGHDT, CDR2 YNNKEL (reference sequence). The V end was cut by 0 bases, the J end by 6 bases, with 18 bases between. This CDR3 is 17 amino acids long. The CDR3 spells CASSQDKGLEIRNEQFF. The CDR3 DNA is TGTGCCAGCAGCCAAGATAAGGGGCTAGAGATTCGCAATGAGCAGTTCTTC.

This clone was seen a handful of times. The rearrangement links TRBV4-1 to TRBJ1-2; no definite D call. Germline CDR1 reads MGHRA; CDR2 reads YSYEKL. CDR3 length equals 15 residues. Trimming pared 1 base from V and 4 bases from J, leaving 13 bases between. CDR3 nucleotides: TGCGCCAGCAGCCAAGTTGGTCGAACAGTCTATGGCTACACCTTC. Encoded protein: CASSQVGRTVYGYTF.

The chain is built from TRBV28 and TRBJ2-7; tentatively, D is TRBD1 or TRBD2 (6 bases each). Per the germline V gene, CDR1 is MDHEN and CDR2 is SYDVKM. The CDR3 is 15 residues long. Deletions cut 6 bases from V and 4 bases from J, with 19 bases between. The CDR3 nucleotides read TGTGCCAGCAGACCGAACTACGGGGGCGCGTACGAGCAGTACTTC. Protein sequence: CASRPNYGGAYEQYF.

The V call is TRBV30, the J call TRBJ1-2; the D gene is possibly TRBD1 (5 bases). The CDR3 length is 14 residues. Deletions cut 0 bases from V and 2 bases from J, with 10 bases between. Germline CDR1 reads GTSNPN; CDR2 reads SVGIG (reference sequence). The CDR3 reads CAWSVGAGNYGYTF. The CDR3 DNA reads TGTGCCTGGAGTGTTGGGGCAGGGAACTATGGCTACACCTTC.